What follows are 32 T cell receptor beta chains derived from one specimen sequenced in a study of PD-1 blockade in mismatch repair-deficient tumors. The assay was immunoSEQ multiplex PCR, and TCRdb's table has in-frame clones only and misses some. The table lists approximately 25,000 clones, around 80% of them singletons. The source material was peripheral blood, sampled 12 weeks after starting pembrolizumab. These receptors came from an adult with mismatch repair-deficient cancer.

The rearrangement links TRBV16 to TRBJ1-6; D is undetermined. The CDR3 consists of 14 residues. The germline gives CDR1 KGHSY, CDR2 FQNENV. Trimming removed 4 bases at V and 9 bases at J, with 13 bases between. In nucleotides, the CDR3 is TGTGCCAGCAGCCGCTGGGGAGGAACTTCACCCCTCCACTTT. It encodes CASSRWGGTSPLHF.

The chain employs TRBV6-5 and TRBJ1-2, with D hard to call. CDR3 length: 13 residues. CDR1 and CDR2 (germline): MNHEY, SVGAGI. The V and J ends lost 7 bases and 4 bases respectively, with 13 bases between them. The CDR3 loop is CASKRTDSYGYTF. The CDR3 DNA follows: TGTGCCAGCAAGCGAACAGATAGCTATGGCTACACCTTC.

The chain is built from TRBV6-1 and TRBJ1-5; D not resolved. CDR1 MNHNS and CDR2 SASEGT come from the germline V gene. The V and J ends lost 7 bases and 5 bases respectively, with 18 bases between them. The CDR3 totals 15 residues. The CDR3 DNA follows: TGTGCCAGCACTTATGACCCCGCGAGCGATCAGCCCCAGCATTTT. This gives the protein CASTYDPASDQPQHF.

The chain joins TRBV7-8 to TRBJ1-4; 7 nucleotides line up with TRBD1. This CDR3 has 17 residues. Germline CDR1 is SGHVS and CDR2 is FQNEAQ. The J segment lost 2 bases and the V segment lost 5 bases, leaving 11 bases of the junction unmatched. The CDR3 DNA reads TGTGCCAGCAGCCGTCGACCCCCGGGACAGACTAATGAAAAACTGTTTTTT. The encoded protein is CASSRRPPGQTNEKLFF.

This chain connects TRBV28 to TRBJ2-1; a weak D match, TRBD1 (6 bases). CDR1 and CDR2 (germline): MDHEN, SYDVKM. Between the trimmed V and J ends, which lost 7 bases and 8 bases, there was a span of 30 bases. This CDR3 has 18 amino acids. The CDR3, as DNA: TGTGCCAGCACCAAGGGGGTGGCGTCAGGGAGAGAATGGGATGAGCAGTTCTTC. This encodes CASTKGVASGREWDEQFF.

In this sample, this clone turned up a few times. The chain joins TRBV19 to TRBJ2-1; 13 bases line up with TRBD2. This CDR3 comprises 15 residues. V dropped 1 base and J dropped 6; count of bases not matched to a gene: 0. Germline values: CDR1 LNHDA, CDR2 SQIVND (reference sequence). The CDR3 spells CASSIGTSGSNEQFF. CDR3 nucleotide sequence: TGTGCCAGTAGTATAGGGACTAGCGGGAGCAATGAGCAGTTCTTC.

This chain joins TRBV6-5 and TRBJ1-1; 8 positions agree with TRBD1. This CDR3 region has 15 residues. The germline CDR1 and CDR2 sequences are MNHEY and SVGAGI. Trimming cost V 10 bases and J 5 bases; bases outside gene matches: 15. In DNA, the CDR3 is TGTGCCACGTGGTCTCTGACAGGGGCTGGGACTGAAGCTTTCTTT. It encodes CATWSLTGAGTEAFF.

This clone turned up a few times. The genes are TRBV6-5 and TRBJ2-7; D is perhaps TRBD2 (6 bases). The CDR3 has 15 residues. V lost 2 bases, J lost 0 bases, and 11 bases lay in between. Germline V gene lookup returns CDR1 MNHEY and CDR2 SVGAGI. DNA for the CDR3: TGTGCCAGCAGTTACGACGGGACTCACTCCTACGAGCAGTACTTC. This gives the protein CASSYDGTHSYEQYF.

This clone was seen once. CDR3 sequence: CASSTSGSVETQYF. CDR3 nucleotide sequence: TGTGCCAGCAGCACTAGCGGGAGTGTAGAGACCCAGTACTTC. The V call is TRBV28, the J call TRBJ2-5, with 11 bases identical to TRBD2. Germline assignment: CDR1 MDHEN and CDR2 SYDVKM. There are 14 residues in the CDR3. The J segment lost 4 bases and the V segment lost 6 bases, leaving 4 bases of the junction unmatched. The full variable domain, with the rest looked up from reference TRBV28 and TRBJ2-5, is DVKVTQSSRYLVKRTGEKVFLECVQDMDHENMFWYRQDPGLGLRLIYFSYDVKMKEKGDIPEGYSVSREKKERFSLILESASTNQTSMYLCASSTSGSVETQYFGPGTRLLVL.

This clone showed up just once. The chain has TRBV5-1 and TRBJ2-7; D is uncertain. Trimming shortened V by 4 bases and J by 4 bases, and 15 bases separated the two germline ends. In germline, CDR1 is SGHRS, CDR2 YFSETQ. CDR3 length: 14 amino acids. The CDR3 here is CASSQMDGPYEQYF. Written as DNA, the CDR3 is TGCGCCAGCAGCCAAATGGACGGCCCTTACGAGCAGTACTTC.

In this sample, this clone turned up once. This sequence joins TRBV27 and TRBJ2-1; the D call may be TRBD1 or TRBD2 (5 bases each). The germline V gene has CDR1 MNHEY and CDR2 SMNVEV (reference sequence). V gave up 4 bases and J gave up 5 bases, with 18 bases separating them. This CDR3 has 16 amino acids. The CDR3: CASSSPVGDGDNEQFF. CDR3 DNA sequence: TGTGCCAGCAGTTCCCCGGTCGGGGACGGGGACAATGAGCAGTTCTTC.

The chain couples TRBV29-1 to TRBJ1-3; D is undetermined. Germline V gene sequence: CDR1 SQVTM, CDR2 ANQGSEA. Between the trimmed V and J ends, which lost 1 base and 4 bases, there was a span of 11 bases. The CDR3 contains 14 residues. The CDR3, as DNA: TGCAGCGTTGAAGCGGCTGCGGGGGGAAACACCATATATTTT. Amino acid sequence: CSVEAAAGGNTIYF.

The rearrangement links TRBV4-1 to TRBJ2-3; 9 positions match TRBD1. The CDR3 has 17 amino acids. Germline trimming cut 0 bases from V and 5 bases from J; bases unmatched to any gene: 9. Looked up from germline, CDR1 is MGHRA and CDR2 is YSYEKL. For the CDR3, the DNA is TGCGCCAGCAGCCAAGATATCGACAGGGGGAAGAGAGATACGCAGTATTTT. Protein: CASSQDIDRGKRDTQYF.

This clone was detected a few times. The rearrangement links TRBV6-5 to TRBJ2-7; TRBD2 matches 8 bases. Trimming removed 4 bases from V and 0 bases from J; junction bases left unmatched: 8. Germline V gives CDR1 MNHEY, CDR2 SVGAGI. The length of the CDR3 is 16 residues. This CDR3 is CASSSRTSQSSYEQYF. The CDR3 DNA is TGTGCCAGCAGTTCCCGGACTAGCCAGAGCTCCTACGAGCAGTACTTC.

The chain links TRBV6-5 to TRBJ2-1; TRBD1 might be the D (5 bases). CDR1 MNHEY and CDR2 SVGAGI come from the germline V gene. Trimming removed 8 bases from V and 3 bases from J, with 14 bases in between. CDR3 length equals 14 residues. In DNA, the CDR3 is TGTGCCAGCGAGAAGACAGACATCTACAATGAGCAGTTCTTC. Translating it yields CASEKTDIYNEQFF.

The chain combines TRBV27 with TRBJ2-3; the match to TRBD2 covers 15 bases. Germline V gene sequence: CDR1 MNHEY, CDR2 SMNVEV (reference sequence). J lost 0 bases, V lost 5 bases, and 9 bases had no gene match. The CDR3 covers 19 residues. The CDR3: CASSPGTSGRTTSTDTQYF. In DNA form, the CDR3 reads TGTGCCAGCAGTCCTGGGACTAGCGGGAGGACCACGAGCACAGATACGCAGTATTTT.

The CDR3 is CSVEGTGAYNEQFF. DNA for the CDR3: TGCAGCGTTGAAGGGACAGGAGCCTACAATGAGCAGTTCTTC. This chain joins TRBV29-1 and TRBJ2-1; 7 bases agree with TRBD1. V was pared by 1 base and J by 2 bases, with 2 bases of the junction left unmatched. The CDR3 loop spans 14 amino acids. In germline, CDR1 is SQVTM, CDR2 ANQGSEA.

The chain couples TRBV7-3 to TRBJ2-1, with 8 bases matching TRBD2. Germline CDR1 and CDR2: SGHTA and FQGTGA. This CDR3 region has 12 residues. V lost 2 bases to trimming and J lost 13 bases; unmatched junction nucleotides: 4. The CDR3 region has the DNA TGTGCCAGCAGCTTATCGGGAGGGTTTCAGTTCTTC. Translation gives CASSLSGGFQFF.

The chain employs TRBV4-2 and TRBJ1-2; D call uncertain. Germline V CDR1 and CDR2: LGHNA, YNFKEQ. This CDR3 has 14 residues. V was trimmed by 0 bases and J by 4 bases, leaving 9 bases between them. CDR3 sequence: CASSQDVGSYGYTF. The DNA of the CDR3 is TGTGCCAGCAGCCAAGATGTCGGTTCCTATGGCTACACCTTC.

The chain is built from TRBV4-3 and TRBJ2-3; 8 nucleotides align to TRBD1. V was clipped by 4 bases and J by 3 bases; unmatched bases: 6. This CDR3 has 15 amino acids. Germline-derived CDR1 and CDR2 are LGHNA and YSLEER. CDR3: CASSPGTGGTDTQYF. DNA for the CDR3: TGCGCCAGCAGCCCCGGTACAGGGGGGACAGATACGCAGTATTTT.

The chain employs TRBV7-9 and TRBJ2-7; a weak D match, TRBD2 (6 bases). Trimming removed 3 bases from V and 6 bases from J, with 15 bases in between. The CDR3 has 14 residues. Germline V gives CDR1 SEHNR, CDR2 FQNEAQ (reference sequence). Written as DNA, the CDR3 is TGTGCCAGCAGCTTTGGGGGGATTTTGGGCGAGCAGTACTTC. Its translation: CASSFGGILGEQYF.

The CDR3 DNA reads TGTGCCAGCGGGAGAGCGGGAGACTTCTACAATGAGCAGTTCTTC. Residues: CASGRAGDFYNEQFF. The chain links TRBV6-5 to TRBJ2-1, with 8 bases fitting TRBD2. V was pared by 8 bases and J by 3 bases, with 9 bases of the junction left unmatched. The CDR3 has 15 residues. Germline V lookup: CDR1 MNHEY, CDR2 SVGAGI.

This chain joins TRBV6-4 and TRBJ2-2, with D possibly called TRBD1 or TRBD2 (6 bases each). Trimming removed 10 bases at V and 6 bases at J, with 12 bases between. The CDR3 runs to 12 residues. Germline V gene lookup returns CDR1 MRHNA and CDR2 SNTAGT. In DNA, the CDR3 is TGTGCCACTTCCGGGGGCCCCGGGGAGCTGTTTTTT. Protein product: CATSGGPGELFF.

This clone was recorded once. The chain links TRBV6-5 to TRBJ2-7; D perhaps matches TRBD1 (6 bases). V lost 0 bases to trimming and J lost 1 base, with 10 bases between them. The germline gives CDR1 MNHEY, CDR2 SVGAGI. This CDR3 has 15 residues. CDR3 amino acids: CASSYSAGTSYEQYF. CDR3 in DNA: TGTGCCAGCAGTTACTCGGCCGGGACATCCTACGAGCAGTACTTC.

The chain recombines TRBV6-5 with TRBJ1-3; 7 bases fit TRBD1. J was trimmed by 1 base and V by 6 bases; bases with no gene match: 6. This CDR3 has 15 amino acids. Per germline, CDR1 MNHEY and CDR2 SVGAGI. CDR3 loop: CASSRQGRSGNTIYF. Here the CDR3 DNA reads TGTGCCAGCAGCCGACAGGGAAGATCTGGAAACACCATATATTTT.

The chain uses TRBV19 and TRBJ2-5; tentatively, D is TRBD2 (6 bases). Deletions cut 3 bases from V and 4 bases from J, with 21 bases between. The CDR3 has 17 residues. The germline V gene has CDR1 LNHDA and CDR2 SQIVND (reference sequence). CDR3 bases: TGTGCCAGTAGTATGGGGGGAGGAGTAAGATCGGGAGAGACCCAGTACTTC. Its translation is CASSMGGGVRSGETQYF.

This sequence joins TRBV5-1 and TRBJ2-1; possible D gene TRBD1, 6 bases. CDR1 and CDR2 (germline): SGHRS, YFSETQ. V was cut by 7 bases and J by 8 bases, with 19 bases left in between. CDR3 length equals 14 residues. The CDR3 region is CASVKGGSGDEQFF. In nucleotides, the CDR3 is TGCGCCAGCGTCAAAGGGGGATCCGGCGATGAGCAGTTCTTC.

Only one count was recorded for this clone. J is TRBJ2-7 and V is TRBV6-5, with no clear D. The V end was cut by 4 bases, the J end by 3 bases, with 10 bases between. The CDR3 extends over 13 amino acids. The germline V gene has CDR1 MNHEY and CDR2 SVGAGI. This CDR3 reads CASSSLGHYEQYF. In nucleotides, the CDR3 is TGTGCCAGCAGTTCCCTGGGCCACTACGAGCAGTACTTC.

This rearrangement joins TRBV29-1 to TRBJ2-7, with 9 bases matching TRBD1. This CDR3 region has 14 residues. In germline, CDR1 is SQVTM, CDR2 ANQGSEA. V lost 4 bases to trimming and J lost 2 bases; unmatched junction nucleotides: 6. The DNA of the CDR3 is TGCAGCGTTGCCCTAAGGACAGGGGCCTACGAGCAGTACTTC. It translates to CSVALRTGAYEQYF.

The chain combines TRBV27 with TRBJ2-1, with D unclear. The CDR3 has 13 residues. Trimming removed 3 bases at V and 10 bases at J, with 13 bases between. Germline-derived CDR1 and CDR2 are MNHEY and SMNVEV (reference sequence). CDR3 in amino acids: CASSFSPDREQFF. The CDR3 DNA is TGTGCCAGCAGTTTTAGCCCTGATAGGGAGCAGTTCTTC.

For the CDR3, the DNA is TGCGCCAGCAGCTCAAGGGGGCTGAACACCGGGGAGCTGTTTTTT. This sequence encodes CASSSRGLNTGELFF. V is TRBV5-1 and J is TRBJ2-2, with 7 bases lining up with TRBD1. The V gene's germline CDR1 is SGHRS and CDR2 YFSETQ. V lost 3 bases to trimming and J lost 1 base; unmatched junction nucleotides: 3. The CDR3 runs to 15 residues. Based on the CDR3 plus reference TRBV5-1 and TRBJ2-2, the full variable domain is KAGVTQTPRYLIKTRGQQVTLSCSPISGHRSVSWYQQTPGQGLQFLFEYFSETQRNKGNFPGRFSGRQFSNSRSEMNVSTLELGDSALYLCASSSRGLNTGELFFGEGSRLTVL.

V gene TRBV5-4 combines with J gene TRBJ2-7; TRBD1 agrees at 7 bases. After removal of 4 bases from V and 0 bases from J, the junction contained 7 bases not matched to a gene. Germline loops: CDR1 SGHNT, CDR2 YYREEE (reference sequence). The CDR3 contains 15 residues. As DNA, the CDR3 is TGTGCCAGCAGCCAAGATGGGGACAGCTCCTACGAGCAGTACTTC. Its translation: CASSQDGDSSYEQYF.